The rows below give T cell receptor beta chains drawn from one sample of a study of regulatory T cells in long-lasting Graves disease. TCRdb re-derived calls from the multiplex PCR reads in MiXCR, one entry per CDR3 protein. The sample holds 300,000 to 400,000 distinct CDR3 sequences, over 15% seen once. This same sample was also part of a study on T cells in Graves' hyperthyroidism and ophthalmopathy.

This specimen consisted of peripheral blood mononuclear cells (PBMCs), obtained at new diagnosis, from a patient treated with antithyroid drugs. These receptors were obtained from a man in his forties with Graves disease. The CDR3 runs from the conserved cysteine through the conserved F or W. A D gene is named only where the DNA matches it firmly. The size field is filled for only some rows; it gives once, few, many or a size class.

v_gene	d_gene	abundance	j_gene	CDR3nt	CDR3aa
TRBV28	.	many	TRBJ1-2	TGTGCCAGCAGTTTATTAAGGACATCTTTCTATGGCTACACCTTC	CASSLLRTSFYGYTF
TRBV6-5	.	few	TRBJ2-1	TGTGCCAGCAGTTACCGACATGAGCAGTTCTTC	CASSYRHEQFF
TRBV28	TRBD1	few	TRBJ1-1	TGTGCCAGCAGTTTAATGACAGGGGGAAACACTGAAGCTTTCTTT	CASSLMTGGNTEAFF
TRBV19	TRBD1	many	TRBJ1-5	TGTGCCAGTGGGGGACAGGGGAGCAATCAGCCCCAGCATTTT	CASGGQGSNQPQHF
TRBV7-3	TRBD2	.	TRBJ2-1	TGTGCCAGCAGCCCAACTAGCGGGGGGGGGGCTGAGCAGTTCTTC	CASSPTSGGGAEQFF
TRBV2	TRBD1	.	TRBJ1-5	TGTGCCAGCAGTGCCAGTCAGGGGGCGGGGGAGCCCCAGCATTTT	CASSASQGAGEPQHF
TRBV20-1	TRBD2	few	TRBJ2-1	TGCAGTTCAGGGAGCCTAGCGGGGTTGAGCTCCTACAATGAGCAGTTCTTC	CSSGSLAGLSSYNEQFF
TRBV25-1	.	many	TRBJ1-1	TGTGCCAGCAGTCCCTCGTCGGGGAGTGGGGGCATGAACACTGAAGCTTTCTTT	CASSPSSGSGGMNTEAFF
TRBV28	.	few	TRBJ2-2	TGTGCCAGCAGTCTAGAGCACACCGGGGAGCTGTTTTTT	CASSLEHTGELFF
TRBV10-3	.	.	TRBJ1-4	TGTGCCATCAGTGAGTCGAGTGAAAAACTGTTTTTT	CAISESSEKLFF
TRBV5-1	TRBD2	many	TRBJ2-1	TGCGCCAGCAGCTTGACTAGCGGGGGGAGCTCCTACAATGAGCAGTTCTTC	CASSLTSGGSSYNEQFF
TRBV3-1	.	.	TRBJ1-1	TGTGCCAGCAGCCAAGATCGGGGGAGGGTTCGGACTGAAGCTTTCTTT	CASSQDRGRVRTEAFF
TRBV7-9	.	.	TRBJ1-3	TGTGCCAGCAGCCACCCCGGCAAAGAAGGCTCTGGAAACACCATATATTTT	CASSHPGKEGSGNTIYF
TRBV19	TRBD1	few	TRBJ1-1	TGTGCCAGCCGGGAGACAGGGCGGGAGGACACTGAAGCTTTCTTT	CASRETGREDTEAFF
TRBV5-1	.	.	TRBJ1-4	TGCGCCAGCAGCCAGGCGGTGGGGCCTAATGAAAAACTGTTTTTT	CASSQAVGPNEKLFF
TRBV2	.	.	TRBJ2-6	TGTGCCAGCAGCCGGTTGGGGGCCAACGTCCTGACTTTC	CASSRLGANVLTF
TRBV9	.	.	TRBJ2-6	TGTGCCAGCAGCGGCCCCGCGGGGGCGCGTGGGGCCAACGTCCTGACTTTC	CASSGPAGARGANVLTF
TRBV2	TRBD2	many	TRBJ2-3	TGTGCCAGCAGGGCCTTAGCGGGGATCGCTAGCACAGATACGCAGTATTTT	CASRALAGIASTDTQYF
TRBV11-3	.	once	TRBJ1-1	TGTGCCAGCAGGCCTCTTTGGGGGATGAACACTGAAGCTTTCTTT	CASRPLWGMNTEAFF
TRBV20-1	TRBD2	few	TRBJ2-2	TGCAGTGCTAGAGATAGCGGGGGGTCCACCGGGGAGCTGTTTTTT	CSARDSGGSTGELFF
TRBV18	.	many	TRBJ1-1	TGTGCCAGCTCACCAGCTGTGATGAACACTGAAGCTTTCTTT	CASSPAVMNTEAFF
TRBV19	TRBD2	few	TRBJ2-2	TGTGCCAGTACCCCCATCGGGACTAGCGGAGACGGGGGGCTGTTTTTT	CASTPIGTSGDGGLFF
TRBV5-5	.	.	TRBJ1-3	TGTGCCAGCAGCTTGTTTAGCAGGACCACCTTCTCTGGAAACACCATATATTTT	CASSLFSRTTFSGNTIYF
TRBV24-1	TRBD2	many	TRBJ2-3	TGTGCCACCAGTGATTATATAGCGGGGGCACCCCTCACAGATACGCAGTATTTT	CATSDYIAGAPLTDTQYF
TRBV7-9	TRBD1	few	TRBJ2-2	TGTGCCAGCAGCTGGGGACAGGGGATTACCGGGGAGCTGTTTTTT	CASSWGQGITGELFF
TRBV7-9	.	few	TRBJ2-7	TGTGCCAGCAGCTCCCAGGCCTTCTTGGACGAGCAGTGCTTC	CASSSQAFLDEQCF
TRBV6-2/TRBV6-3	.	many	TRBJ2-3	TGTGCCAGCAGTCTTATGGGGGGCAGCACAGATACGCAGTATTTT	CASSLMGGSTDTQYF
TRBV11-2	.	many	TRBJ2-3	TGCGCCAGCAGCCGCCAGGACAGCTCCACAGATACGCAGTATTTT	CASSRQDSSTDTQYF
TRBV5-1	TRBD1	few	TRBJ2-1	TGCGCCAGCGGCCCAAGGACAGGGTTGAACGATGAGCAGTTCTTC	CASGPRTGLNDEQFF
TRBV5-6	TRBD2	.	TRBJ2-3	TGTGCCAGCAGCTTGGTTATTAGCGGGGGGGACACAGATACGCAGTATTTT	CASSLVISGGDTDTQYF
TRBV11-2	.	many	TRBJ1-1	TGTGCCAGCAGCTTAGGTATGACGGGCACTGAAGCTTTCTTT	CASSLGMTGTEAFF
TRBV10-3	.	.	TRBJ2-7	TGTGCCATCAGGGGTGAGTTCTACGAGCAGTACTTC	CAIRGEFYEQYF
TRBV12-3/TRBV12-4	TRBD1	.	TRBJ2-3	TGTGCCAGCAGTCAGGGGGATTTCGGCACAGATACGCAGTATTTT	CASSQGDFGTDTQYF
TRBV7-9	.	many	TRBJ1-1	TGTGCCAGCAGCTTATCGAAGCCTACAGCAACAAACACTGAAGCTTTCTTT	CASSLSKPTATNTEAFF
TRBV5-1	.	many	TRBJ1-6	TGCGCCAGCAGCTGGACAGTGTTACCAAATTCACCCCTCCACTTT	CASSWTVLPNSPLHF
TRBV4-1	.	many	TRBJ2-3	TGCGCCAGCAGCCCCCGAGGAGGGACCTCACGGATTGGTAATACGCAGTATTTT	CASSPRGGTSRIGNTQYF
TRBV2	.	many	TRBJ2-7	TGTGCCAGCGGAACTAGCCGCGAGCAGTACTTC	CASGTSREQYF
TRBV6-1	TRBD1	many	TRBJ2-5	TGTGCCAGCAGAGATCGGGACAGACTGTACCAAGAGACCCAGTACTTC	CASRDRDRLYQETQYF
TRBV10-3	TRBD1	many	TRBJ1-1	TGTGCCACCGCGGGAGACAGGGGAAGGGAGAACACTGAAGCTTTCTTT	CATAGDRGRENTEAFF
TRBV7-9	TRBD1	many	TRBJ1-1	TGTGCCAGCAGCTCCAGACAGGGCCTTATGAACACTGAAGCTTTCTTT	CASSSRQGLMNTEAFF
TRBV12-3/TRBV12-4	.	many	TRBJ2-1	TGTGCCAGCAGCCGTTGGGCCCAGGGGACCTACAATGAGCAGTTCTTC	CASSRWAQGTYNEQFF
TRBV7-2	.	many	TRBJ2-1	TGTGCCAGCAGCTTAGACTCGGGGGGCCGCGAGCAGTTCTTC	CASSLDSGGREQFF
TRBV5-1	.	.	TRBJ1-6	TGCGCCAGCAGCGGGTCGGGTGCTTCACCCCTCCACTTT	CASSGSGASPLHF
TRBV20-1	TRBD1	many	TRBJ1-4	TGCAGTGCTAGACAGCCCCGGGACAGCAATGAAAAACTGTTTTTT	CSARQPRDSNEKLFF
TRBV2	.	many	TRBJ1-5	TGTGCCAGCAGTCCCGGGCTAGGCAATCAGCCCCAGCATTTT	CASSPGLGNQPQHF
TRBV7-2	.	many	TRBJ2-5	TGTGCCAGCAGCTTAGTGGCGGGGCTCCAAGAGACCCAGTACTTC	CASSLVAGLQETQYF